These 18 T cell receptor beta chains were all obtained from the same sample, sequenced in a study of T-cell reconstitution after alpha-beta-depleted transplantation in children. The TCRbeta library incorporated unique molecular identifiers. TCRdb processed the PCR reads anew with MiXCR; each CDR3 protein has one entry. The sample shows about 540,000 distinct CDR3 sequences, around 19% of them seen only once. The sequences come from PBMCs from the stem cell graft donor, collected from the stem cell graft. The receptors here all came from a human donor who donated a stem cell graft to a child with acute lymphoblastic leukemia.

The chain employs TRBV5-1 and TRBJ2-1; D possibly uses TRBD1 or TRBD2 (5 bases each). Germline CDR1 reads SGHRS; CDR2 reads YFSETQ. CDR3 length: 16 residues. V was shortened by 0 bases and J by 0 bases, with 10 bases between the two germline ends. This CDR3 is CASSLGDVYSYNEQFF. CDR3 nucleotides: TGCGCCAGCAGCTTGGGGGACGTATACTCCTACAATGAGCAGTTCTTC. Full variable domain (outside the CDR3, taken from reference TRBV5-1 and TRBJ2-1): KAGVTQTPRYLIKTRGQQVTLSCSPISGHRSVSWYQQTPGQGLQFLFEYFSETQRNKGNFPGRFSGRQFSNSRSEMNVSTLELGDSALYLCASSLGDVYSYNEQFFGPGTRLTVL.

This chain links TRBV5-1 with TRBJ2-7; D perhaps matches TRBD2 (6 bases). This CDR3 comprises 12 residues. CDR1 is SGHRS, CDR2 YFSETQ, per germline. V lost 6 bases, J lost 7 bases, and 14 bases lay in between. The CDR3 sequence is CASTGVLWEQYF. The CDR3 DNA sequence: TGCGCCAGCACGGGGGTCTTGTGGGAGCAGTACTTC.

The V gene is TRBV12-3 or TRBV12-4, the J gene TRBJ2-1; maybe TRBD2 (7 bases). Trimming removed 8 bases from V and 7 bases from J, with 21 bases in between. The CDR3 extends over 15 amino acids. The CDR3: CASATYGGLSNEQFF. CDR3 in DNA: TGTGCCAGCGCCACTTACGGGGGGCTGAGTAATGAGCAGTTCTTC.

This clonotype occurred a few times. V is TRBV5-1 and J is TRBJ1-1; TRBD1 is a possible D gene (6 bases). CDR1 and CDR2 (germline): SGHRS, YFSETQ. The CDR3 covers 14 residues. Trimming left V 3 bases short and J 2 bases short, with 11 bases between. CDR3 coding DNA: TGCGCCAGCAGCTCGACAGGCCGTAACACTGAAGCTTTCTTT. This translates into CASSSTGRNTEAFF.

This clonotype turned up a few times. CDR3 in DNA: TGCGCCAGCAGCACCGACAGGGTACAGTACTTC. The encoded protein is CASSTDRVQYF. This chain joins TRBV5-1 and TRBJ2-7; 7 bases fit TRBD1. V gave up 4 bases and J gave up 10 bases; unmatched junction bases: 5. CDR1 and CDR2 from the germline V gene are SGHRS and YFSETQ. The CDR3 length is 11 residues. Full variable domain (missing parts from reference TRBV5-1 and TRBJ2-7): KAGVTQTPRYLIKTRGQQVTLSCSPISGHRSVSWYQQTPGQGLQFLFEYFSETQRNKGNFPGRFSGRQFSNSRSEMNVSTLELGDSALYLCASSTDRVQYFGPGTRLTVT.

The chain recombines TRBV5-6 with TRBJ2-5; D is ambiguous. The CDR3 spans 17 residues. The germline V gene encodes CDR1 SGHDT and CDR2 YYEEEE. Trimming removed 1 base at V and 0 bases at J, with 16 bases between. DNA for the CDR3: TGTGCCAGCAGCTTGCGGTTCAATCGACAACACCAAGAGACCCAGTACTTC. Its protein is CASSLRFNRQHQETQYF.

This clonotype was detected only a few times. This chain joins TRBV20-1 and TRBJ2-3, with 10 positions matching TRBD2. Germline V gene data show CDR1 as DFQATT and CDR2 as SNEGSKA (reference sequence). The length of the CDR3 is 16 residues. The junction had 7 bases not matched to a gene; V was cut back by 1 base and J by 3 bases. The CDR3 is CSARVPSGRLTDTQYF. The DNA of the CDR3 is TGCAGTGCTAGAGTTCCTAGCGGGAGATTGACAGATACGCAGTATTTT.

There are a few counts of this clonotype. The CDR3 nucleotides are TGTGCCAGCAGTATCTCAGGGGTAACCGGGGAGCTGTTTTTT. It encodes CASSISGVTGELFF. V and J are TRBV12-3 or TRBV12-4 and TRBJ2-2; a weak D match, TRBD1 (6 bases). The germline V and J ends were trimmed by 5 bases and 5 bases, with 12 bases remaining between them. The CDR3 is 14 residues long.

The gene calls are TRBV20-1 and TRBJ2-6; no clear D. Germline values: CDR1 DFQATT, CDR2 SNEGSKA (reference sequence). The V gene lost 0 bases and the J gene lost 5 bases, with 8 bases spanning the gap. The CDR3 has 14 amino acids. Here the CDR3 DNA reads TGCAGTGCTAGAGAAAGCTTGAGGGCCAACGTCCTGACTTTC. Translating gives CSARESLRANVLTF.

The V gene is TRBV5-6, the J gene TRBJ2-1; the match to TRBD2 covers 8 bases. V shed 3 bases and J 8 bases; nucleotides not matched to a gene: 16. Germline lookup yields CDR1 SGHDT and CDR2 YYEEEE. CDR3 length: 17 amino acids. The CDR3 region has the DNA TGTGCCAGCAGCTCGTTGGGTTCCGGGACTAGAGTCCATGAGCAGTTCTTC. It codes for CASSSLGSGTRVHEQFF.

This chain connects TRBV7-9 to TRBJ1-2; the D is unclear. This CDR3 has 11 residues. The V end was cut by 5 bases, the J end by 8 bases, with 9 bases between. From germline, CDR1 is SEHNR and CDR2 FQNEAQ (reference sequence). CDR3 bases: TGTGCCAGCAGCCCAATGGGCGGCTACACCTTC. Amino acid sequence: CASSPMGGYTF. The full variable domain, with the rest looked up from reference TRBV7-9 and TRBJ1-2, is DTGVSQNPRHKITKRGQNVTFRCDPISEHNRLYWYRQTLGQGPEFLTYFQNEAQLEKSRLLSDRFSAERPKGSFSTLEIQRTEQGDSAMYLCASSPMGGYTFGSGTRLTVV.

Concerning this clonotype: A much larger clone is a single base away; this may be a read error. The rearrangement uses TRBV14 and TRBJ2-2; 8 positions match TRBD2. This CDR3 comprises 15 residues. Germline V lookup: CDR1 SGHDN, CDR2 FVKESK. CDR3 nucleotides: TGTGCCAGCAGCCGAAGGGGACTAGTAAACGGGGAGCCGTTTTTT. This codes for CASSRRGLVNGEPFF. Full variable domain (outside the CDR3, taken from reference TRBV14 and TRBJ2-2): EAGVTQFPSHSVIEKGQTVTLRCDPISGHDNLYWYRRVMGKEIKFLLHFVKESKQDESGMPNNRFLAERTGGTYSTLKVQPAELEDSGVYFCASSRRGLVNGEPFFGEGSRLTVL.

This clonotype was observed a few times. This sequence joins TRBV29-1 and TRBJ2-7; tentatively, D is TRBD2 (6 bases). Between the trimmed V and J ends, which lost 6 bases and 6 bases, there was a span of 21 bases. This CDR3 has 14 residues. Germline-derived CDR1 and CDR2 are SQVTM and ANQGSEA. CDR3: CSVSGGLGFSEQYF. The CDR3 nucleotides read TGCAGCGTATCCGGGGGACTCGGGTTCTCCGAGCAGTACTTC.

The chain links TRBV11-2 to TRBJ2-2; tentatively, D is TRBD2 (6 bases). The CDR3 has 14 amino acids. Trimming removed 7 bases at V and 6 bases at J, with 15 bases between. Germline V gene lookup returns CDR1 SGHAT and CDR2 FQNNGV. This CDR3 reads CASTLLTGAGELFF. CDR3 bases: TGTGCCAGCACCCTTTTAACGGGGGCCGGGGAGCTGTTTTTT.

This clonotype was seen a few times. The chain joins TRBV5-1 to TRBJ2-5, with D possibly TRBD1 on 5 matching bases. Germline V gene data show CDR1 as SGHRS and CDR2 as YFSETQ. There are 13 residues in the CDR3. V lost 4 bases, J lost 4 bases, and 11 bases lay in between. The CDR3 region has the DNA TGCGCCAGCAGCCAGGGATTAGTAGAGACCCAGTACTTC. Amino acids: CASSQGLVETQYF.

This clonotype showed up just a few times. The chain links TRBV3-1 to TRBJ2-7; the D is unclear. CDR1 and CDR2 (germline): LGHDT, YNNKEL (reference sequence). The CDR3 extends over 15 amino acids. V lost 0 bases, J lost 0 bases, and 9 bases lay in between. CDR3 loop: CASSQDSRSSYEQYF. The CDR3 nucleotides read TGTGCCAGCAGCCAAGATTCGAGGAGCTCCTACGAGCAGTACTTC.

This chain connects TRBV30 to TRBJ2-1; no firm D call. The CDR3 consists of 15 residues. V lost 1 base and J lost 4, with 14 bases in between. From germline, CDR1 is GTSNPN and CDR2 SVGIG (reference sequence). This CDR3 reads CAWSEAFGVYNEQFF. For the CDR3, the DNA is TGTGCCTGGAGTGAGGCATTTGGGGTTTACAATGAGCAGTTCTTC.

This clonotype was seen only once. The chain has TRBV6-2 or TRBV6-3 and TRBJ2-7, with TRBD2 as a possible D gene (6 bases). V lost 6 bases to trimming and J lost 3 bases, with 15 bases between them. Germline assignment: CDR1 MNHEY and CDR2 SVGEGT. The CDR3 loop spans 14 amino acids. The CDR3 loop is CASSYTGLDYEQYF. DNA for the CDR3: TGTGCCAGCAGCTACACGGGACTCGACTACGAGCAGTACTTC.